This entry describes one T cell receptor (beta chain). Sample-barcoded 5' priming and a J-beta primer mix drove a second PCR of roughly 7 to 11 cycles. MiXCR, applied by TCRdb to the 5' RACE reads, yields one record per CDR3 protein. The sample contains fewer than 600,000 distinct CDR3 sequences, about 26% of which appear only once. The data derive from a study of blood T cells in healthy people across ages. With 3 bases clipped from V and 2 bases from J, the junction kept 9 bases outside the gene matches. The germline gives CDR1 SGHKS, CDR2 YYEKEE (reference sequence). CDR3 length: 17 residues. The same sample was also used in a study of T cells of mothers and their children.

Sequenced: blood. This receptor was identified in a boy aged 2 to 9 in good health. This chain joins TRBV5-5 and TRBJ2-5; 11 bases are shared with TRBD2. DNA of the CDR3: TGTGCCAGCAGCTCACAGGGCACTAGCGGGAGACAAGAGACCCAGTACTTC. This encodes CASSSQGTSGRQETQYF. Based on the CDR3 plus reference TRBV5-5 and TRBJ2-5, the full variable domain is DAGVTQSPTHLIKTRGQQVTLRCSPISGHKSVSWYQQVLGQGPQFIFQYYEKEERGRGNFPDRFSARQFPNYSSELNVNALLLGDSALYLCASSSQGTSGRQETQYFGPGTRLLVL.